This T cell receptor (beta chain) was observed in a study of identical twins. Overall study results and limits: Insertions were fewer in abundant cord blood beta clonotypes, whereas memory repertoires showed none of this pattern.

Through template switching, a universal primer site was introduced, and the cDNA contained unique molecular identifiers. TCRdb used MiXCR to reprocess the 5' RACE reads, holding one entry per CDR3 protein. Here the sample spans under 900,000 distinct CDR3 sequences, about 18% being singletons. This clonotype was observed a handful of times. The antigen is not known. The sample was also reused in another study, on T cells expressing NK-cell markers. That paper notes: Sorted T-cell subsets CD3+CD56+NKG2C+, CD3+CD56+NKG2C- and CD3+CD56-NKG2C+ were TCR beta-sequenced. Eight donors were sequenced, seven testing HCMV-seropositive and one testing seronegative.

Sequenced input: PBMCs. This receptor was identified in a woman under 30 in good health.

As DNA, the CDR3 is TGCAGTGCTAGCCTAGACACAGATACGCAGTATTTT. Protein: CSASLDTDTQYF. V gene TRBV20-1 combines with J gene TRBJ2-3, with unresolved D. CDR1 and CDR2 from the germline V gene are DFQATT and SNEGSKA (reference sequence). The V end lost 3 bases, the J end lost 2 bases, and 6 bases lay between the germline ends. This CDR3 comprises 12 residues.